This TCR beta chain appears in the sequencing data of a study of shared clonotypes between healthy human individuals. General study points: A few donors showed sharing of approximately 5% of naive CD4 clonotypes. Clonotype sharing among donors likely depends on sequencing depth.

Some clones are missing from TCRdb's copy, which holds only in-frame ones; the method was immunoSEQ multiplex PCR. The table records under 2,000,000 clones, over 85% of them present only once. Positive CCR7 selection of CD45RO-negative cells yielded the naive CD8 cells, and terminally differentiated effector memory CD45RA+ cells were excluded. Concerning this clone: Its antigen is not identified.

CDR1 is MDHEN, CDR2 SYDVKM, per germline. The CDR3 runs 15 residues. With 3 bases removed from V and 4 bases from J, the gap between germline ends came to 15 bases. This chain joins TRBV28 and TRBJ1-2, with D perhaps TRBD1 (6 bases). Material for sequencing was naive CD8+ T cells sorted from blood. The TCR comes from a man between 18 and 35 years old in good health. This CDR3 is CASSFSGQSGYGYTF. The CDR3, as DNA: TGTGCCAGCAGTTTCTCCGGACAGTCCGGCTATGGCTACACCTTC.